These T cell receptor beta chains were read from a single sample in a study of response to subunit inactivated influenza vaccine. TCRdb reprocessed the RT-PCR reads with MiXCR, giving one entry per CDR3 protein. This repertoire shows approximately 530,000 distinct CDR3 sequences, approximately 7.3% found once; its top ten account for around 13%. The starting material was PBMCs from blood, obtained less than 25 months after vaccination. The receptors derive from a man aged 50 to 69 who received an inactivated influenza vaccine. Each CDR3 is given without its conserved first and last residue. Each record gives: J gene, V gene, CDR3 protein.

J gene: TRBJ2-1
V gene: TRBV29-1
CDR3 protein: SVEASVLF

J gene: TRBJ2-3
V gene: TRBV18
CDR3 protein: ASSPGGVYTQY

J gene: TRBJ2-5
V gene: TRBV12-3/TRBV12-4
CDR3 protein: ASIDNSKTQY

J gene: TRBJ2-1
V gene: TRBV20-1
CDR3 protein: SARDLDSDNEQF

J gene: TRBJ2-7
V gene: TRBV7-9
CDR3 protein: ASSHGAGIYEQY

J gene: TRBJ1-5
V gene: TRBV5-6
CDR3 protein: ASSWGHSNQPQH

J gene: TRBJ1-1
V gene: TRBV20-1
CDR3 protein: SAPTGWDTEAF

J gene: TRBJ2-7
V gene: TRBV28
CDR3 protein: ASSLSGAGYEQY

J gene: TRBJ2-5
V gene: TRBV6-2/TRBV6-3
CDR3 protein: ASSYGTGDAETQY

J gene: TRBJ2-2
V gene: TRBV24-1
CDR3 protein: ATSDLRVTGELF

J gene: TRBJ2-5
V gene: TRBV28
CDR3 protein: ASSPGRGWETQY

J gene: TRBJ1-5
V gene: TRBV12-5
CDR3 protein: AREYRGASNQPQH

J gene: TRBJ1-5
V gene: TRBV5-1
CDR3 protein: ASSVRASNQPQH

J gene: TRBJ2-3
V gene: TRBV7-2
CDR3 protein: ASSLAGTGNTDTQY

J gene: TRBJ2-4
V gene: TRBV9
CDR3 protein: ASSRYSGNIQY

J gene: TRBJ2-3
V gene: TRBV29-1
CDR3 protein: STSTGGGTDTQY

J gene: TRBJ2-7
V gene: TRBV7-9
CDR3 protein: ASSLEGGRYEQY

J gene: TRBJ2-7
V gene: TRBV6-1
CDR3 protein: ASSVAGVYEQY

J gene: TRBJ2-1
V gene: TRBV5-1
CDR3 protein: ASSPPAGGRSEQF

J gene: TRBJ1-5
V gene: TRBV4-3
CDR3 protein: ASSQVWRGNQPQH

J gene: TRBJ2-7
V gene: TRBV29-1
CDR3 protein: SVRTGGDSYEQY

J gene: TRBJ1-5
V gene: TRBV4-3
CDR3 protein: ASSQATGNNQPQH

J gene: TRBJ2-4
V gene: TRBV6-1
CDR3 protein: ASSGLVVRGNIQY

J gene: TRBJ1-2
V gene: TRBV6-5
CDR3 protein: ASSYGRQHYGYT

J gene: TRBJ2-7
V gene: TRBV11-2
CDR3 protein: ASSGSYEQY